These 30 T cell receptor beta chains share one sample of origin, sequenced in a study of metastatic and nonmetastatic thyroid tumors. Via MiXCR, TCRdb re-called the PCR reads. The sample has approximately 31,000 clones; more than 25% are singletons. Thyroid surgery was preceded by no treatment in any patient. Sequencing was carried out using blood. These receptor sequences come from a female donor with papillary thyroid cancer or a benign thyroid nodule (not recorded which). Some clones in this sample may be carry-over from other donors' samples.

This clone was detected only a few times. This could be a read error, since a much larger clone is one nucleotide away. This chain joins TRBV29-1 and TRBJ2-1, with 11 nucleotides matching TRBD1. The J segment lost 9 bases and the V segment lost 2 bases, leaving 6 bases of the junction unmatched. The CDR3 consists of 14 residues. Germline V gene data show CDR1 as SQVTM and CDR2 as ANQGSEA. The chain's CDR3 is CSVEPGQGVCEQFF. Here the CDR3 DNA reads TGCAGCGTTGAACCGGGACAGGGGGTATGTGAGCAGTTCTTC.

The CDR3 DNA reads as TGTGCCAGCAGTTTTTGGGGTGACCGGGGGCAGGGTTCTGGGGCCAACGTCCTGACTTTC. It translates to CASSFWGDRGQGSGANVLTF. The chain links TRBV12-3 or TRBV12-4 to TRBJ2-6; D could derive from TRBD1 or TRBD2 (6 bases each). Trimming took off 3 bases at V and 1 base at J, with 22 bases between the two ends. The CDR3 spans 20 residues.

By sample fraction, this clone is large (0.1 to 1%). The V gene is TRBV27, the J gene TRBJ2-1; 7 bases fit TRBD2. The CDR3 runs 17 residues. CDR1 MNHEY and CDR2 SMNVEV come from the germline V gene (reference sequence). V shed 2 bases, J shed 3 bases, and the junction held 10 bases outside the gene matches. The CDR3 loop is CASSLRITREVYNEQFF. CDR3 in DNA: TGTGCCAGCAGTTTACGAATTACACGGGAGGTCTACAATGAGCAGTTCTTC.

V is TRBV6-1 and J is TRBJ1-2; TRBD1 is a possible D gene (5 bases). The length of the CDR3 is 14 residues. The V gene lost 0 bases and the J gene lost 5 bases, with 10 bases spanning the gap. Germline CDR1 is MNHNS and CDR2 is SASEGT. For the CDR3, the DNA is TGTGCCAGCAGTGAAGCTTCGGGGGGGTATGGCTACACCTTC. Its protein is CASSEASGGYGYTF.

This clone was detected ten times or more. CDR3 in amino acids: CASSKDTAGDTQYF. The DNA of the CDR3 is TGTGCCAGCAGCAAGGACACTGCGGGAGATACGCAGTATTTT. The rearrangement joins TRBV7-2 to TRBJ2-3; either TRBD1 or TRBD2 may supply D (5 bases each). The germline V and J ends were trimmed by 5 bases and 5 bases, with 14 bases remaining between them. Looked up from germline, CDR1 is SGHTA and CDR2 is FQGNSA. The length of the CDR3 is 14 residues.

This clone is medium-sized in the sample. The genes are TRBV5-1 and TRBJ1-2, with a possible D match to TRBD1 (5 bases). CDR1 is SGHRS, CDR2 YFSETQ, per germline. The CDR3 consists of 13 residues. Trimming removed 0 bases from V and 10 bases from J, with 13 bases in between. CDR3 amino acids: CASSLGAGRDYTF. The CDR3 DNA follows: TGCGCCAGCAGCTTGGGGGCCGGCAGGGACTACACCTTC.

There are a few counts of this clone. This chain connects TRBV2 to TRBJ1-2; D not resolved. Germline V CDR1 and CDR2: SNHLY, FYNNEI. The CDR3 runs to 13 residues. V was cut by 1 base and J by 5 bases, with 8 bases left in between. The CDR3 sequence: CASSEGWWYGYTF. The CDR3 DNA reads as TGTGCCAGCAGTGAAGGGTGGTGGTATGGCTACACCTTC.

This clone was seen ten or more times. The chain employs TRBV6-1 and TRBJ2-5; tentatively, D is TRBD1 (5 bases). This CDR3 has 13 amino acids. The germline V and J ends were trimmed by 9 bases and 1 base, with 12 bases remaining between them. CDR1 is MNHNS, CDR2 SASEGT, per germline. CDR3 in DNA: TGTGCCAGTCTCCTCCAGGGCCAAGAGACCCAGTACTTC. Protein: CASLLQGQETQYF.

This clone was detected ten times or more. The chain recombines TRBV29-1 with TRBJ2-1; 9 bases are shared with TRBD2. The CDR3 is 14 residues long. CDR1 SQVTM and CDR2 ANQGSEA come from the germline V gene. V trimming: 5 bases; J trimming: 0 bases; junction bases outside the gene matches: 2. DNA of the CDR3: TGCAGCGTTATTAGCGGGAGCTCCTACAATGAGCAGTTCTTC. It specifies CSVISGSSYNEQFF.

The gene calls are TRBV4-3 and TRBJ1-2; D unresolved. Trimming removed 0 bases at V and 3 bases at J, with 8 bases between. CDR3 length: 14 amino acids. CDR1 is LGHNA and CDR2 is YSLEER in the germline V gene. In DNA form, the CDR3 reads TGCGCCAGCAGCCAAGAAAACACTTACTATGGCTACACCTTC. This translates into CASSQENTYYGYTF.

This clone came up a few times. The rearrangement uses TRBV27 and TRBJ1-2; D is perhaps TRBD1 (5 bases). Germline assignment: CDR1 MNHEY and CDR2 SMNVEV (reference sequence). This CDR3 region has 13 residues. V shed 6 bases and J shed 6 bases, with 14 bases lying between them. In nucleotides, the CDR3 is TGTGCCAGCAGCAGACAGAGTTCGCATGGCTACACCTTC. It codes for CASSRQSSHGYTF.

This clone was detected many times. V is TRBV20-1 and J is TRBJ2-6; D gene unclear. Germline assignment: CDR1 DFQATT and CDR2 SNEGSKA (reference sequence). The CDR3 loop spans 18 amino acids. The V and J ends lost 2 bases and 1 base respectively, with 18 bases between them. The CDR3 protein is CSARPLGTVSSGANVLTF. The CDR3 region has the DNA TGCAGTGCTAGACCTCTTGGCACAGTCAGTTCTGGGGCCAACGTCCTGACTTTC.

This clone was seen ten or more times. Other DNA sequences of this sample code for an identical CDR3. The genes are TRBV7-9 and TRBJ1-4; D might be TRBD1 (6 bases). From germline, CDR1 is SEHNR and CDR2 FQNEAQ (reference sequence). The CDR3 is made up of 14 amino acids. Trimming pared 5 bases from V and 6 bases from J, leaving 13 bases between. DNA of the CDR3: TGTGCCAGCAGCGAGACAGGAGAGTATGAAAAACTGTTTTTT. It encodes CASSETGEYEKLFF. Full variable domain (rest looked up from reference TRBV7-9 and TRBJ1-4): DTGVSQNPRHKITKRGQNVTFRCDPISEHNRLYWYRQTLGQGPEFLTYFQNEAQLEKSRLLSDRFSAERPKGSFSTLEIQRTEQGDSAMYLCASSETGEYEKLFFGSGTQLSVL.

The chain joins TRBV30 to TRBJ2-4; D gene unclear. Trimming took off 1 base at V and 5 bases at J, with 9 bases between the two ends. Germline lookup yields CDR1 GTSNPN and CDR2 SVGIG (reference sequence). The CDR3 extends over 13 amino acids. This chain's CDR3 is CAWSDRLENIQYF. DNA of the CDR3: TGTGCCTGGAGTGACCGTCTAGAAAACATTCAGTACTTC.

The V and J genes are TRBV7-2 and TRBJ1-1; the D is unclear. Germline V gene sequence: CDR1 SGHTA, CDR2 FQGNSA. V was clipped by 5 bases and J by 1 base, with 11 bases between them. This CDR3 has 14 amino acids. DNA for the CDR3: TGTGCCAGCAGCCTTAGTGTGGGGAACACTGAAGCTTTCTTT. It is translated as CASSLSVGNTEAFF.

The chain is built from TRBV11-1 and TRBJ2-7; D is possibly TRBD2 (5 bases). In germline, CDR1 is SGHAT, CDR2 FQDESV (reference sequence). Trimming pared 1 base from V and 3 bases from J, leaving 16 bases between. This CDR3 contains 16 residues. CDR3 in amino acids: CASSLGPVERSYEQYF. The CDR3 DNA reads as TGTGCCAGCAGCTTAGGGCCTGTCGAGCGGAGCTACGAGCAGTACTTC.

The CDR3 spells CAVPPPLGVQVRNEQFF. The CDR3 coding sequence is TGTGCCGTTCCCCCCCCGCTAGGGGTCCAAGTACGCAATGAGCAGTTCTTC. The rearrangement links TRBV2 to TRBJ2-1; the D gene is possibly TRBD1 (5 bases). Deletions cut 11 bases from V and 6 bases from J, with 29 bases between. The CDR3 spans 17 residues. Germline V gives CDR1 SNHLY, CDR2 FYNNEI.

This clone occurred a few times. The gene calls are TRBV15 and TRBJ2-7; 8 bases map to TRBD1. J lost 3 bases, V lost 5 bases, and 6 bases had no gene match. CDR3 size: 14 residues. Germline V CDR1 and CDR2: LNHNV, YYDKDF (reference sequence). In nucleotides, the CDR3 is TGTGCCACCAGCTTTCACAGGGGGAACTACGAGCAGTACTTC. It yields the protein CATSFHRGNYEQYF.

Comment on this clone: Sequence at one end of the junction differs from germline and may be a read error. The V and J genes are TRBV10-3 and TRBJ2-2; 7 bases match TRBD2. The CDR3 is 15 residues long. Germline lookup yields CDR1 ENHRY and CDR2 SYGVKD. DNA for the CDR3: TGTGCCATCAGTGGGGGGATAGCGGGCACCGTGGAGCTGTTTTTT. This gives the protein CAISGGIAGTVELFF.

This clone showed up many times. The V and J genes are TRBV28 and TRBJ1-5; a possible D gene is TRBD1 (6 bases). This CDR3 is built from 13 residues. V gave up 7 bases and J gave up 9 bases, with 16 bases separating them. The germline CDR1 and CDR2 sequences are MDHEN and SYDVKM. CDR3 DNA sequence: TGTGCCAGCACCCCTCAGTGGGGGCTGCCCCAGCATTTT. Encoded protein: CASTPQWGLPQHF.

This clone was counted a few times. CDR3 sequence reads: CASSLTGSYNSPLHF. Here the CDR3 DNA reads TGTGCCAGCAGTTTAACGGGAAGCTATAATTCACCCCTCCACTTT. The chain has TRBV28 and TRBJ1-6; D is uncertain. The CDR3 is made up of 15 amino acids. CDR1 is MDHEN and CDR2 is SYDVKM in the germline V gene. The V end was cut by 2 bases, the J end by 3 bases, with 8 bases between. Full variable domain (remainder filled in from reference TRBV28 and TRBJ1-6): DVKVTQSSRYLVKRTGEKVFLECVQDMDHENMFWYRQDPGLGLRLIYFSYDVKMKEKGDIPEGYSVSREKKERFSLILESASTNQTSMYLCASSLTGSYNSPLHFGNGTRLTVT.

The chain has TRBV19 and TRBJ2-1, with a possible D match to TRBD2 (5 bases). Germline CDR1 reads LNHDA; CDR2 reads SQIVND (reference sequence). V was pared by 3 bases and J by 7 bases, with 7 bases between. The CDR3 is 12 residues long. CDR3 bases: TGTGCCAGTAGTATGAGAGGGAATGAGCAGTTCTTC. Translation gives CASSMRGNEQFF.

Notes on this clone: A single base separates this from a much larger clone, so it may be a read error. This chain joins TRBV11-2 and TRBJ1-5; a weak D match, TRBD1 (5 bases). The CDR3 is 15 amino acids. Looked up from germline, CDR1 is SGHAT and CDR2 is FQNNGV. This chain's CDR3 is CANSLDLRGNQPQHF. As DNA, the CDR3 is TGTGCCAACAGCTTAGATCTTCGGGGCAATCAGCCCCAGCACTTT. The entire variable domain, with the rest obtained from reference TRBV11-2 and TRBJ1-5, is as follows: EAGVAQSPRYKIIEKRQSVAFWCNPISGHATLYWYQQILGQGPKLLIQFQNNGVVDDSQLPKDRFSAERLKGVDSTLKIQPAKLEDSAVYLCANSLDLRGNQPQHFGDGTRLSIL.

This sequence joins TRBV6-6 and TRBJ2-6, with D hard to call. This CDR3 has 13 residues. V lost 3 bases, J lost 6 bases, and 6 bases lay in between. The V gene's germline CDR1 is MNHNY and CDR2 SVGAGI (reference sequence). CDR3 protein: CASSYLVANVLTF. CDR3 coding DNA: TGTGCCAGCAGTTATCTCGTGGCCAACGTCCTGACTTTC.

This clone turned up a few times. The CDR3 coding sequence is TGTGCCAGCAGCTACAGGGAATTTGCGAACACTGAAGCTTTCTTT. This gives the protein CASSYREFANTEAFF. The chain carries TRBV7-2 and TRBJ1-1; TRBD1 might be the D (6 bases). This CDR3 is 15 amino acids long. V dropped 4 bases and J dropped 1 base, with 13 bases sitting between them. Germline lookup yields CDR1 SGHTA and CDR2 FQGNSA.

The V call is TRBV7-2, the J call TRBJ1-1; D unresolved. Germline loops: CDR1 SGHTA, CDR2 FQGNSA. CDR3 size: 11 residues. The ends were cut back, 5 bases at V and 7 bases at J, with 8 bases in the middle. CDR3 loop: CASSQAFEAFF. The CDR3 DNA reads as TGTGCCAGCAGCCAGGCATTTGAAGCTTTCTTT.

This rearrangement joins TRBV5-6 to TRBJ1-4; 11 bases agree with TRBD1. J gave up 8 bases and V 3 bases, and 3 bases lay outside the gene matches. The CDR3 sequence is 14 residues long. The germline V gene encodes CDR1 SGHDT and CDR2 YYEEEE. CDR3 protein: CASSWDRGTEKLFF. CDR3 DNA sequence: TGTGCCAGCAGCTGGGACAGGGGGACGGAAAAACTGTTTTTT.

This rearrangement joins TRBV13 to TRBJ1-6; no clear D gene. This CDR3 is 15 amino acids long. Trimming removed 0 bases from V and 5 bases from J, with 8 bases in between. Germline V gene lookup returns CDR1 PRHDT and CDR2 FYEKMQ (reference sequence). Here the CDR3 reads CASSLGGGDNSPLHF. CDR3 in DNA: TGTGCCAGCAGCTTAGGTGGTGGGGATAATTCACCCCTCCACTTT. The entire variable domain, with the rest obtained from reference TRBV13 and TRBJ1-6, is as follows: AAGVIQSPRHLIKEKRETATLKCYPIPRHDTVYWYQQGPGQDPQFLISFYEKMQSDKGSIPDRFSAQQFSDYHSELNMSSLELGDSALYFCASSLGGGDNSPLHFGNGTRLTVT.

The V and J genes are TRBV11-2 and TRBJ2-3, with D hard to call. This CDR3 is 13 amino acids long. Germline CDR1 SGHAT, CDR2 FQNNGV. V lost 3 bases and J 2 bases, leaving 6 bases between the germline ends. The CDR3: CASSFLHTDTQYF. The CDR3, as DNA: TGTGCCAGCAGCTTCCTCCACACAGATACGCAGTATTTT.

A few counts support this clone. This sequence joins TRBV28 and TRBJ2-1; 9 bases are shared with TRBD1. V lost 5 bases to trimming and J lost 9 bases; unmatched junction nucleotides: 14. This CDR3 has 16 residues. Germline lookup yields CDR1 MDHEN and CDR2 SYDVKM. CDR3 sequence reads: CASSQFSGTGYREQFF. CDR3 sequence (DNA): TGTGCCAGCAGTCAATTTTCCGGGACAGGGTACCGTGAGCAGTTCTTC.